This note documents a single TCR beta chain sequence. It lacks a known antigen. The sample holds no much larger clone one base away, and base qualities are not on file. The germline V gene (reference sequence) provides CDR1 GTSNPN and CDR2 SVGIG. CDR3 length: 15 amino acids, cysteine to phenylalanine. Of the read, only the CDR3 DNA is kept; its 45 bases are in frame from base 1. V was cut back by 0 bases and J by 5 bases, leaving a gap of 14 bases between them. Using the deep immunoSEQ assay, TCR CDR3 regions were amplified from genomic DNA by multiplex PCR. For each cell subset, the extracted genomic DNA was distributed evenly across all wells of several immunoSEQ 96-well plates, and each plate served as one replicate. For sorted subsets, roughly 200 ng of genomic DNA, equivalent to some 33,000 T cell genomes, went into each replicate PCR. The purified libraries were quantified using a Qubit 3.0 fluorometer, sized with a Bioanalyzer 2100, and then quantified again using the KAPA Library Quantification kit. Each immunoSEQ 96-well plate was sequenced on its own single-read 150-cycle Illumina NextSeq 550 flow cell. For the original study's pipeline: Because only junctional sequences without quality scores were contained in the immunoSEQ output, filtering matching that applied to full-length reads could not be performed. Sequences were annotated with PyIR, a Python wrapper for IgBLAST v1.9, and V/J genes and CDR3 were assigned using IMGT germline references. Reads were removed for weak V/J assignments (E-value above 1e-6), missing CDR3, stop codons, out-of-frame junctions, or ambiguous translated residues. V3J clonotypes were defined by identical inferred V gene, J gene, and CDR3 amino acid sequence. The percentage overlap between two repertoires was calculated by dividing the number of shared unique clonotypes by the size of the smaller repertoire. Richness of each repertoire was evaluated using RTK rarefaction, the Chao1 estimator, and Recon v2.1 estimates of unobserved clonotypes. Generation probabilities for all TCRbeta clonotypes obtained by the gDNA method from four donors were computed using OLGA. The immuneACCESS repertoire file appears here via TCRdb, limited to in-frame rearrangements. These files lack a portion of the clones; in checked studies, under half of the deficit traces to unresolved V genes, and the cause of the others is not known. V, J and clone size are taken as reported in that table, and D and trimming were inferred from the DNA itself. This sample gives around 1.1 million clones in total; approximately 80% of them show up just once. 0.7% to 0.95% of the sample is held by the ten biggest clonotypes.

The data derive from a study of shared clonotypes between healthy human individuals (TCRdb year 2020). Regarding the study in general: The cohort comprised a couple of women and a few men aged 18 to 49 years. Different laboratories and diverse techniques were used to prepare libraries and sequence TCR repertoires, to increase sequencing depth and limit assay-specific biases. Per donor, leukapheresis produced somewhere between about 0.8 and 9 billion PBMCs. Blood TCR repertoires of 5 or 6 healthy adults were deeply sequenced to estimate repertoire size and the extent of clonotype sharing between individuals. Per donor, three plates each were used for CD4 naive and CD4 memory, two for CD8 naive, and one for CD8 memory.

Broader findings and caveats from the paper: Naive subsets generally had larger estimated clonotype richness than memory subsets. Because the study included only a small number of donors, the genetic and exposure-history diversity represented was limited. Compared with non-shared clonotypes, clonotypes shared by all four sorted-subset donors had higher generation probabilities. Even with the large sequencing depth, rarefaction of the sorted-subset datasets indicated that sequencing was incomplete. Sampling was restricted to blood, and TCR repertoires in tissues likely differ from the TCR repertoires found in blood. Sharing across a handful of donors was observed for roughly 5% of naive CD4, 3% to 4% of naive CD8, around 2.5% of memory CD4, and less than 0.45% of memory CD8 clonotypes. Based on pairwise subsampling, the degree of clonotype sharing among donors was expected to be affected by sequencing depth.

Donors were healthy HIV-negative adults with no recently reported acute infections or vaccinations. Only Caucasian adults living in Nashville, Tennessee, USA were represented among the donors. Magnetic negative selection was used to enrich CD4+ T cells, after which naive cells were positively selected on CD45RA and the negative fraction became the memory subset. Blood was collected by leukapheresis, and PBMCs were isolated by Ficoll-Histopaque density gradient centrifugation and then cryopreserved in liquid nitrogen vapor phase. Purity and quantity of every magnetically sorted T cell population were checked by analytical flow cytometry. Each sorted fraction had its genomic DNA isolated and then quantified by UV absorbance on a Nanodrop 2000c.

The TCR was taken from a man aged 18 to 30 in good health. Some clones in this sample may be carry-over from other donors' samples. The sequence joins TRBV30 to TRBJ2-1; matching of 7 bases hints at TRBD2 as the D gene. The sample taken for sequencing was memory CD4+ T cells from PBMCs. This specimen's cell subset or site label, per the study, means: CD45RA-negative fraction. The DNA reads as follows: TGTGCCTGGAGTGTGCACCCCGGGGGGCACAATGAGCAGTTCTTC. It specifies CAWSVHPGGHNEQFF.